This T cell receptor beta chain stems from a study of human T cells and chemical hapten exposure (TCRdb year 2021). About the study as a whole: Libraries were pooled for sequencing, and variation in per-sample TCR yields was attributed mainly to small differences in library volumes within the pool. In alopecia patients, the study followed how the peripheral blood TCR repertoire changed in vivo over primary and secondary sensitization to diphenylcyclopropenone (DPC), a hapten. Both TCR alpha and TCR beta chains were sequenced from each blood RNA sample.

Inclusive of the bounding cysteine and phenylalanine, the CDR3 is 13 residues long. Just CDR3 DNA is preserved here, 39 bases in frame from base 1. From V the trimming removes 4 bases and from J it removes 10 bases, while the gene matches leave 7 bases of the junction unaccounted for. CDR1 and CDR2, per the germline V gene, are SGHDT and YYEEEE. This clonotype was recorded at least ten times. It lacks a known antigen. No much larger clone exists at a distance of one base, and base qualities are not known. Beyond this particular receptor, the publication reports: Repeated subsampling changed both the strength of the expansion versus patch-test correlation and the threshold at which that correlation became significant. The number of TCRs above 1 in 1000 frequency did not change with DPC sensitization; there was no evidence of global repertoire structure alterations.

What the time point label conveys for this sample: healthy volunteer bleed at 6 weeks. Unfractionated whole blood was collected in Tempus Blood RNA tubes, and total RNA was extracted from that blood. Four or five healthy volunteers acted as controls for TCR sequencing and had blood drawn at day 0, 2 weeks and 6 weeks. Library preparation employed RACE. The instrument was a NextSeq 500. During library preparation, unique molecular identifiers were attached to individual cDNA molecules so that TCRs could be counted quantitatively and reproducibly. Per the original workflow: The median number of TCRs per sample was some 100,000, ranging from about 20,000 to 700,000. V, J and CDR3 annotation of the TCR reads was carried out using the Decombinator software suite. To make PS versus PT1 abundance plots, every sample was subsampled to the same number of TCRs (28,000). Expanded TCRs were defined as absent before sensitization and observed at least eight times at the 2-week time point. In-frame beta chains were kept once TCRdb had trimmed the public reads at Q25 with fastp and called clones with MiXCR. When rows share a CDR3 protein, they turn into one entry using the most common DNA and genes. Here the V and J calls rest on TCRdb's processing, not on the authors' analysis. The sample table contains more than 35,000 distinct CDR3 sequences; only one count was recorded for approximately 4% of them. 4.5% to 7% of the sample lies in the top ten.

The chain links TRBV5-6 with TRBJ2-1; 8 central nucleotides agree with TRBD2. This TCR was recovered from a human donor in good health. Some clones in this sample may be carry-over from other donors' samples. Input material: whole blood. The CDR3 protein sequence reads: CASSMGLVLEQFF. The nucleotide sequence reads TGTGCCAGCAGCATGGGACTAGTACTCGAGCAGTTCTTC.